These 19 T cell receptor beta chains were all obtained from the same sample, sequenced in a study of blood T cell repertoires in COVID-19. Profiling relied on immunoSEQ multiplex PCR, and the TCRdb table lists in-frame clones only, not all of them. The repertoire holds approximately 300,000 clones, with about 82% as singletons. Sequencing was done on a sample of peripheral blood. The receptors shown here come from a woman in her 50s with acute or convalescent COVID-19.

The chain recombines TRBV6-4 with TRBJ1-5; D is uncertain. The V gene's germline CDR1 is MRHNA and CDR2 SNTAGT. The CDR3 consists of 13 residues. V was cut by 3 bases and J by 6 bases, with 9 bases left in between. CDR3 DNA sequence: TGTGCCAGCAGTGAATTTGTCGGTCAGCCCCAGCATTTT. It yields the protein CASSEFVGQPQHF.

The V and J genes are TRBV6-6 and TRBJ1-2; 7 bases match TRBD1. Germline V gives CDR1 MNHNY, CDR2 SVGAGI (reference sequence). CDR3 length equals 14 residues. The J segment lost 0 bases and the V segment lost 7 bases, leaving 5 bases of the junction unmatched. DNA of the CDR3: TGTGCCAGCAAACTCGGACAGGCTAACTATGGCTACACCTTC. It codes for CASKLGQANYGYTF.

This chain links TRBV29-1 with TRBJ1-1; 8 bases agree with TRBD1. Germline CDR1 reads SQVTM; CDR2 reads ANQGSEA. V was clipped by 3 bases and J by 10 bases; unmatched bases: 4. The CDR3 has 11 residues. The CDR3 region has the DNA TGCAGCGTTGAGTTCGACAGGGGAGCTTTCTTT. As protein: CSVEFDRGAFF. Drawing the rest from reference TRBV29-1 and TRBJ1-1, the complete variable domain is SAVISQKPSRDICQRGTSLTIQCQVDSQVTMMFWYRQQPGQSLTLIATANQGSEATYESGFVIDKFPISRPNLTFSTLTVSNMSPEDSSIYLCSVEFDRGAFFGQGTRLTVV.

The V call is TRBV14, the J call TRBJ2-3; TRBD2 is a possible D gene (5 bases). This CDR3 spans 14 amino acids. Germline CDR1 and CDR2: SGHDN and FVKESK. The germline V and J ends were trimmed by 5 bases and 1 base, with 10 bases remaining between them. DNA of the CDR3: TGTGCCAGCAGCAAGAGGGAGCGCACAGATACGCAGTATTTT. Translated: CASSKRERTDTQYF.

The rearrangement joins TRBV6-2 or TRBV6-3 to TRBJ2-5, with TRBD2 as a possible D gene (6 bases). CDR1 and CDR2 from the germline V gene are MNHEY and SVGEGT. V was trimmed by 7 bases and J by 3 bases, leaving 12 bases between them. The CDR3 contains 13 residues. CDR3 amino acids: CASTPGAEETQYF. CDR3 in DNA: TGTGCCAGCACCCCGGGAGCAGAAGAGACCCAGTACTTC.

The gene calls are TRBV11-2 and TRBJ2-1, with 7 bases identical to TRBD2. There are 16 residues in the CDR3. In germline, CDR1 is SGHAT, CDR2 FQNNGV. V shed 2 bases, J shed 2 bases, and the junction held 6 bases outside the gene matches. The CDR3 DNA sequence: TGTGCCAGCAGCTTACCAGCGGGGACGGCCTACAATGAGCAGTTCTTC. This encodes CASSLPAGTAYNEQFF.

The chain employs TRBV3-1 (or the pseudogene TRBV3-2) and TRBJ2-2, with D hard to call. Germline CDR1 is LGHDT and CDR2 is YNNKEL (reference sequence). The CDR3 spans 14 residues. Between the trimmed V and J ends, which lost 7 bases and 0 bases, there was a span of 9 bases. CDR3 sequence reads: CASNPTSNTGELFF. In nucleotides, the CDR3 is TGTGCCAGCAACCCGACTTCGAACACCGGGGAGCTGTTTTTT.

The rearrangement joins TRBV7-2 to TRBJ1-3, with D possibly being TRBD1 (6 bases). The CDR3 is made up of 14 amino acids. With 1 base removed from V and 6 bases from J, the gap between germline ends came to 10 bases. Germline V gene lookup returns CDR1 SGHTA and CDR2 FQGNSA. CDR3 coding DNA: TGTGCCAGCAGCTTAGTCAAGGGGGAAAACACCATATATTTT. Protein product: CASSLVKGENTIYF.

The chain combines TRBV30 with TRBJ2-1; TRBD1 matches at 11 bases. V was clipped by 5 bases and J by 10 bases; unmatched bases: 10. The CDR3 has 14 residues. Germline loops: CDR1 GTSNPN, CDR2 SVGIG (reference sequence). CDR3 nucleotide sequence: TGTGCCTGGGCCAGGGACAGGGGGGTAGGCGAGCAGTTCTTC. Translation: CAWARDRGVGEQFF.

V usage is TRBV28 and J usage is TRBJ1-1; D uncertain. Trimming shortened V by 2 bases and J by 0 bases, and 4 bases separated the two germline ends. The CDR3 is 13 amino acids. Germline assignment: CDR1 MDHEN and CDR2 SYDVKM. CDR3 loop: CASSLTVNTEAFF. CDR3 bases: TGTGCCAGCAGTTTAACAGTGAACACTGAAGCTTTCTTT. Variable domain in full (rest from reference TRBV28 and TRBJ1-1): DVKVTQSSRYLVKRTGEKVFLECVQDMDHENMFWYRQDPGLGLRLIYFSYDVKMKEKGDIPEGYSVSREKKERFSLILESASTNQTSMYLCASSLTVNTEAFFGQGTRLTVV.

CDR3 loop: CASSRNPGLAGETQYF. The CDR3 DNA follows: TGTGCCAGCAGCAGAAACCCGGGACTAGCGGGGGAGACCCAGTACTTC. J is TRBJ2-5 and V is TRBV9; 13 nucleotides agree with TRBD2. The CDR3 runs 16 residues. CDR1 and CDR2 from the germline V gene are SGDLS and YYNGEE. V dropped 4 bases and J dropped 5; count of bases not matched to a gene: 8.

CDR3 amino acids: CASSYSPSGITDTQYF. The DNA of the CDR3 is TGTGCCAGCAGTTACTCGCCGAGCGGGATAACAGATACGCAGTATTTT. The rearrangement uses TRBV6-2 or TRBV6-3 and TRBJ2-3; 7 bases match TRBD2. V lost 0 bases and J lost 3; bases outside the gene matches: 6. CDR3 length: 16 amino acids. Per the germline V gene, CDR1 is MNHEY and CDR2 is SVGEGT.

The chain combines TRBV4-1 with TRBJ2-2, with 10 bases matching TRBD2. The CDR3 has 14 amino acids. Germline CDR1 reads MGHRA; CDR2 reads YSYEKL. The V gene end was trimmed by 6 bases and the J gene end by 4 bases; junction bases not matched to a gene: 2. The CDR3 is CASRVAGGTGELFF. CDR3 nucleotides: TGCGCCAGCAGGGTAGCGGGAGGCACCGGGGAGCTGTTTTTT.

The chain carries TRBV15 and TRBJ2-5; TRBD2 might be the D (5 bases). This CDR3 spans 16 amino acids. Germline V gene data show CDR1 as LNHNV and CDR2 as YYDKDF (reference sequence). Trimming took off 1 base at V and 4 bases at J, with 16 bases between the two ends. The CDR3 DNA is TGTGCCACCAGCAGAGGCTTGATTGGAGCGGTAGAGACCCAGTACTTC. Amino acids: CATSRGLIGAVETQYF.

J is TRBJ1-2 and V is TRBV28; TRBD1 matches 7 bases. The germline gives CDR1 MDHEN, CDR2 SYDVKM. V was pared by 7 bases and J by 0 bases, with 14 bases of the junction left unmatched. The CDR3 spans 17 residues. CDR3 nucleotides: TGTGCCAGCAAACGGCAGACAGGGACGTCTCCTAACTATGGCTACACCTTC. This translates into CASKRQTGTSPNYGYTF.

V usage is TRBV7-3 and J usage is TRBJ1-2; D gene unclear. V was shortened by 5 bases and J by 6 bases, with 22 bases between the two germline ends. The CDR3 has 16 residues. The V gene's germline CDR1 is SGHTA and CDR2 FQGTGA. The CDR3 region has the DNA TGTGCCAGCAGCCCAAACGGGTTGGGTACTAGCGATGGCTACACCTTC. This translates into CASSPNGLGTSDGYTF. Based on the CDR3 plus reference TRBV7-3 and TRBJ1-2, the full variable domain is GAGVSQTPSNKVTEKGKYVELRCDPISGHTALYWYRQSLGQGPEFLIYFQGTGAADDSGLPNDRFFAVRPEGSVSTLKIQRTERGDSAVYLCASSPNGLGTSDGYTFGSGTRLTVV.

V gene TRBV12-2 combines with J gene TRBJ2-7; the table's D gene call, TRBD2, was not cross checked with the DNA. TRBV12-2 is a known pseudogene. The length of the CDR3 is 18 residues. CDR3 sequence (DNA): TGTGCAAGTCGCTTAGCGGGGGGATTGACCGGGGGAACCTACGAGCAGTACTTC. It codes for CASRLAGGLTGGTYEQYF.

This chain connects TRBV24-1 to TRBJ2-7, with TRBD2 matching 11 bases. CDR3 length: 17 residues. Unmatched junction bases numbered 9, after V lost 2 bases and J lost 4 bases. Looked up from germline, CDR1 is KGHDR and CDR2 is SFDVKD. The CDR3 protein is CATSDSTSGSTWYEQYF. In nucleotides, the CDR3 is TGTGCCACCAGTGATTCTACTAGCGGGAGTACGTGGTACGAGCAGTACTTC.

The chain links TRBV7-2 to TRBJ1-5; TRBD1 matches 8 bases. The V segment lost 5 bases and the J segment 7 bases; nucleotides outside the gene matches: 4. This CDR3 comprises 13 residues. Germline V lookup: CDR1 SGHTA, CDR2 FQGNSA. CDR3 sequence: CASSPDRVQPQHF. The CDR3 coding sequence is TGTGCCAGCAGCCCGGACAGGGTGCAGCCCCAGCATTTT.